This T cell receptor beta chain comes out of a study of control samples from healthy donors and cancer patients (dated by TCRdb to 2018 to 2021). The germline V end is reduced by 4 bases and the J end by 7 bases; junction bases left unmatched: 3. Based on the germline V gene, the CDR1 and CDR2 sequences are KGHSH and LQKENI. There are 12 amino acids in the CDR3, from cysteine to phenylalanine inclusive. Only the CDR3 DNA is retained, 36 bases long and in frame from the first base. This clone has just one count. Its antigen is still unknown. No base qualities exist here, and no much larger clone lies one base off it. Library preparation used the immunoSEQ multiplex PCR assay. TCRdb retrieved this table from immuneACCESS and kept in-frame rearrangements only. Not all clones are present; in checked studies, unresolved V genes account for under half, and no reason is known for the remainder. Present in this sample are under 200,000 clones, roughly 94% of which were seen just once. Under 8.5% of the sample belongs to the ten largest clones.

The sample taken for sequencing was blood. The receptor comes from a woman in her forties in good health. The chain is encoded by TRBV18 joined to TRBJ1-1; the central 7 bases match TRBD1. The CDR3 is CASSHGTDEAFF. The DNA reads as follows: TGTGCCAGCTCACACGGGACAGATGAAGCTTTCTTT. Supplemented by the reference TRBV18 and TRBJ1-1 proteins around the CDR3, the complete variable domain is NAGVMQNPRHLVRRRGQEARLRCSPMKGHSHVYWYRQLPEEGLKFMVYLQKENIIDESGMPKERFSAEFPKEGPSILRIQQVVRGDSAAYFCASSHGTDEAFFGQGTRLTVV.